The entry that follows covers one T cell receptor beta chain sequence. The data were obtained in a study of blood T cell repertoires in COVID-19. Looking at the study overall: Acute and convalescent COVID-19 specimens originated in the United States, Italy and Spain. PBMCs, B-cell-depleted T cells, or T cells provided the cDNA or gDNA that made up the material.

CDR3 length: 15 residues. Germline V CDR1 and CDR2: LNHNV, YYDKDF (reference sequence). J was trimmed by 3 bases and V by 1 base; bases with no gene match: 2. Authors' processing steps: Estimates of nucleated cell counts were drawn from the amplification of reference gene primers. TCRdb's table, derived via immunoSEQ multiplex PCR, lists solely in-frame clones and lacks some. The V and J calls and clone size are taken from that table; D and trimming were inferred from the DNA. The profile shows around 65,000 clones, 70% to 85% of them singletons. Input material: peripheral blood. The TCR comes from a woman older than 75 with active or convalescent COVID-19. This chain uses TRBV15 with TRBJ2-4; TRBD1 matches at 8 bases. The CDR3 sequence is CATSRAGTGKNIQYF. The CDR3 DNA sequence: TGTGCCACCAGCAGAGCCGGGACAGGCAAAAACATTCAGTACTTC.